The source of this TCR beta chain is a study of early T cells in non-severe SARS-CoV-2 infection. Whole-study context: Sequenced material consisted of bulk RNA (from unsorted whole blood), and chains were unpaired. Study observations and caveats: There was a bias toward anti-spike CD8 responses in VDJdb matching, which missed private and CD4 specificities.

The CDR3 sequence is 13 residues long. CDR1 and CDR2 (germline): DFQATT, SNEGSKA (reference sequence). Germline trimming cut 0 bases from V and 12 bases from J; bases unmatched to any gene: 9. The library protocol tagged individual cDNA molecules with unique molecular identifiers. TCRdb re-called the 5' RACE reads with MiXCR, one entry per CDR3 protein. The sample includes more than 90,000 distinct CDR3 sequences, 13% of them seen just once. Turning to this clonotype: The antigen remains undetermined.

This chain links TRBV20-1 with TRBJ1-1; 8 bases agree with TRBD1. Sequenced input: whole blood. The sequence derives from an adult who was a healthcare worker with PCR-confirmed SARS-CoV-2 infection or an uninfected control (not recorded which). The CDR3 reads CSAREGSRGQSFF. The CDR3 region has the DNA TGCAGTGCTAGAGAGGGCTCCAGGGGGCAATCTTTCTTT.